This TCR beta chain was recorded in a study of T cell responses to AZD1222 COVID-19 vaccine. Whole-study results and caveats: Repertoire collection took place solely once the T cell response had peaked. Among spike-specific TCRs, nearly half reportedly target unmutated variant regions. Baseline testing showed seropositivity in only a handful of AZD1222 recipients.

Clones were read by immunoSEQ multiplex PCR, and TCRdb kept only the in-frame ones, dropping some. The sample records 150,000 or so clones, roughly 90% being singletons. The sample holds one count of this clone. Its antigen is unidentified. CDR1 is PRHDT, CDR2 FYEKMQ, per germline (reference sequence). This CDR3 spans 15 amino acids. Trimming shortened V by 5 bases and J by 9 bases, and 20 bases separated the two germline ends. The input for sequencing was peripheral blood, taken on day 0 of AZD1222 vaccination. The chain has TRBV13 and TRBJ2-1; possibly TRBD1 or TRBD2 for D (6 bases each). The clonotype was recovered from an adult in good health. The CDR3 DNA reads as TGTGCCAGCAGCCCACATAGGACAGCGGGTGGTGAGCAGTTCTTC. This encodes CASSPHRTAGGEQFF.